Listed below are T cell receptor beta chains from one sample, sequenced in a study of T-cell reconstitution after alpha-beta-depleted transplantation in children. TCRdb re-called the PCR reads with MiXCR, one entry per CDR3 protein. The sample contains around 380,000 distinct CDR3 sequences, around 9.9% of which appear only once. The sequences come from PBMCs from the stem cell graft donor, collected from the stem cell graft. These receptors originate from a human donor who donated a stem cell graft to a child with acute myeloid leukemia. The CDR3 runs from the conserved cysteine through the conserved F or W. D genes are given only for firm matches. Only some rows state a clone size, as once, few, many or a class for expanded clones.

V gene: TRBV29-1; clone size: few; D gene: -; J gene: TRBJ2-3; CDR3 DNA: TGCAGCGTTCTGGTGGTCGTCACAGATACGCAGTATTTT; CDR3 protein: CSVLVVVTDTQYF
V gene: TRBV6-2/TRBV6-3; clone size: -; D gene: -; J gene: TRBJ1-5; CDR3 DNA: TGTGCCAGCAGTAGGGGGGGGAGGAGCAATCAGCCCCAGCATTTT; CDR3 protein: CASSRGGRSNQPQHF
V gene: TRBV27; clone size: many; D gene: TRBD2; J gene: TRBJ2-3; CDR3 DNA: TGTGCCAGCAGTTTGCGACTAGCGGGTGATACGCAGTATTTT; CDR3 protein: CASSLRLAGDTQYF
V gene: TRBV2; clone size: few; D gene: -; J gene: TRBJ1-6; CDR3 DNA: TGTGCCAGCAGCGGGATTGGGGGCTCCTATAATTCACCCCTCCACTTT; CDR3 protein: CASSGIGGSYNSPLHF
V gene: TRBV20-1; clone size: -; D gene: TRBD2; J gene: TRBJ2-5; CDR3 DNA: TGCAGTGCTAGAGCCCCTCCTAGCGGGAGGGCCGATAAGACCCAGTACTTC; CDR3 protein: CSARAPPSGRADKTQYF
V gene: TRBV10-2; clone size: -; D gene: TRBD1; J gene: TRBJ1-2; CDR3 DNA: TGCGCCAGTCGAGGGGACAGGGCAGACTATGGCTACACCTTC; CDR3 protein: CASRGDRADYGYTF
V gene: TRBV20-1; clone size: few; D gene: -; J gene: TRBJ2-1; CDR3 DNA: TGCAGTGCTAGAGGATGGACAGTTAAGCAGTTCTTC; CDR3 protein: CSARGWTVKQFF
V gene: TRBV27; clone size: once; D gene: TRBD1; J gene: TRBJ1-4; CDR3 DNA: TGTGCCAGCAGTCCCCCGGACAGGCGCAATGAAAAACTGTTTTTT; CDR3 protein: CASSPPDRRNEKLFF
V gene: TRBV7-2; clone size: few; D gene: TRBD1; J gene: TRBJ2-5; CDR3 DNA: TGTGCCAGCAGACAGGGGGCGGGCGAGACCCAGTACTTC; CDR3 protein: CASRQGAGETQYF
V gene: TRBV6-2/TRBV6-3; clone size: few; D gene: TRBD1; J gene: TRBJ2-7; CDR3 DNA: TGTGCCAGCAGTATACTCTGGGACAGGGGAGAATACGAGCAGTACTTC; CDR3 protein: CASSILWDRGEYEQYF
V gene: TRBV6-2/TRBV6-3; clone size: -; D gene: -; J gene: TRBJ2-1; CDR3 DNA: TGTGCCAGCAAACTAGATGTCGGGCACAATGAGCAGTTCTTC; CDR3 protein: CASKLDVGHNEQFF
V gene: TRBV20-1; clone size: -; D gene: -; J gene: TRBJ2-7; CDR3 DNA: TGCAGTGCTATGCGGGACGGGAGACCCCTGACGTACGAGCAGTACTTC; CDR3 protein: CSAMRDGRPLTYEQYF
V gene: TRBV9; clone size: many; D gene: -; J gene: TRBJ1-1; CDR3 DNA: TGTGCCAGCAGCCCCCAAGGGAACACTGAAGCTTTCTTT; CDR3 protein: CASSPQGNTEAFF
V gene: TRBV7-2; clone size: few; D gene: -; J gene: TRBJ1-2; CDR3 DNA: TGTGCCAGCAGCTTAGCATCCGGAGGAAGGGGAAACTATGGCTACACCTTC; CDR3 protein: CASSLASGGRGNYGYTF
V gene: TRBV29-1; clone size: few; D gene: TRBD1; J gene: TRBJ2-1; CDR3 DNA: TGCAGCGTTGAGGAGACAGGGTCCAATGAGCAGTTCTTC; CDR3 protein: CSVEETGSNEQFF
V gene: TRBV4-3; clone size: -; D gene: -; J gene: TRBJ2-1; CDR3 DNA: TGCGCCAGCAGCCTAGAAGACAGGTTTCCCTACAATGAGCAGTTCTTC; CDR3 protein: CASSLEDRFPYNEQFF
V gene: TRBV4-3; clone size: -; D gene: -; J gene: TRBJ1-2; CDR3 DNA: TGCGCCAGCAGCCAAGATCGGACGGCTTCTCTTTATGGCTACACCTTC; CDR3 protein: CASSQDRTASLYGYTF
V gene: TRBV7-9; clone size: many; D gene: -; J gene: TRBJ1-2; CDR3 DNA: TGTGCCAGCAGCCCGCCCCGACAGGTTAACTATGGCTACACCTTC; CDR3 protein: CASSPPRQVNYGYTF
V gene: TRBV6-2/TRBV6-3; clone size: -; D gene: -; J gene: TRBJ1-5; CDR3 DNA: TGTGCCAGCAGTTACCAGAGTGGCAACCCAAGCAATCAGCCCCAGCATTTT; CDR3 protein: CASSYQSGNPSNQPQHF
V gene: TRBV15; clone size: few; D gene: TRBD1; J gene: TRBJ2-2; CDR3 DNA: TGTGCCACCAGCGGAAAACCCGGGACAGCCACCGGGGAGCTGTTTTTT; CDR3 protein: CATSGKPGTATGELFF
V gene: TRBV4-3; clone size: few; D gene: -; J gene: TRBJ2-1; CDR3 DNA: TGCGCCAGCAGCCCTGCCCCAGGCCCCAATGAGCAGTTCTTC; CDR3 protein: CASSPAPGPNEQFF
V gene: TRBV29-1; clone size: -; D gene: -; J gene: TRBJ2-1; CDR3 DNA: TGCAGCGTTGTATGGACCACCGGGTGGTTCTTC; CDR3 protein: CSVVWTTGWFF
V gene: TRBV3-1; clone size: once; D gene: -; J gene: TRBJ2-1; CDR3 DNA: TGTGCCAGCAGCCCAGGCCTACCACTGGGGGGAAATGAGCAGTTCTTC; CDR3 protein: CASSPGLPLGGNEQFF
V gene: TRBV4-1; clone size: -; D gene: -; J gene: TRBJ1-3; CDR3 DNA: TGCGCCAGCAGCCAAGACTCCGGGGGAGCTGGAAACACCATATATTTT; CDR3 protein: CASSQDSGGAGNTIYF
V gene: TRBV7-9; clone size: -; D gene: -; J gene: TRBJ1-1; CDR3 DNA: TGTGCCAGCAGCGGGGGAGCTATGAACACTGAAGCTTTCTTT; CDR3 protein: CASSGGAMNTEAFF
V gene: TRBV5-5; clone size: many; D gene: TRBD2; J gene: TRBJ2-1; CDR3 DNA: TGTGCCAGCAGCCTAACCGGGGGGAACAATGAGCAGTTCTTC; CDR3 protein: CASSLTGGNNEQFF
V gene: TRBV5-1; clone size: many; D gene: -; J gene: TRBJ1-4; CDR3 DNA: TGCGCCAGCAGCTTGGCCCAAGGGATCGTGGAAAAACTGTTTTTT; CDR3 protein: CASSLAQGIVEKLFF
V gene: TRBV5-5; clone size: -; D gene: -; J gene: TRBJ1-2; CDR3 DNA: TGTGCCAGCAGCTCACCCGGGGACCTCTATGGCTACACCTTC; CDR3 protein: CASSSPGDLYGYTF
V gene: TRBV2; clone size: -; D gene: TRBD1; J gene: TRBJ1-1; CDR3 DNA: TGTGCCAGCAGGGACAGGACCACTGAAGCTTTCTTT; CDR3 protein: CASRDRTTEAFF
V gene: TRBV5-1; clone size: few; D gene: -; J gene: TRBJ2-2; CDR3 DNA: TGCGCCAGCAGTCGGGACTCAGGGACCGGGGAGCTGTTTTTT; CDR3 protein: CASSRDSGTGELFF
V gene: TRBV12-3/TRBV12-4; clone size: -; D gene: -; J gene: TRBJ1-2; CDR3 DNA: TGTGCCAGCAGAGGGCAGGGAAGAGGCTATGGCTACACCTTC; CDR3 protein: CASRGQGRGYGYTF
V gene: TRBV29-1; clone size: -; D gene: TRBD2; J gene: TRBJ2-2; CDR3 DNA: TGCAGCGTTGATAGCGGGGGGGCCTCAACCGGGGAGCTGTTTTTT; CDR3 protein: CSVDSGGASTGELFF
V gene: TRBV12-3/TRBV12-4; clone size: -; D gene: -; J gene: TRBJ2-5; CDR3 DNA: TGTGCCAGCTCGGGACCTTCGTTTCCGGAGACCCAGTACTTC; CDR3 protein: CASSGPSFPETQYF
V gene: TRBV5-1; clone size: many; D gene: -; J gene: TRBJ1-1; CDR3 DNA: TGCGCCAGCAGCATCACAGGGATCATGAACACTGAAGCTTTCTTT; CDR3 protein: CASSITGIMNTEAFF
V gene: TRBV5-1; clone size: many; D gene: TRBD2; J gene: TRBJ2-5; CDR3 DNA: TGCGCCAGCAGCTTGGCGGGGGGATACCAAGAGACCCAGTACTTC; CDR3 protein: CASSLAGGYQETQYF
V gene: TRBV7-3; clone size: few; D gene: -; J gene: TRBJ2-5; CDR3 DNA: TGTGCCAGCAGCTTATGGGGGTCGGGAGAGACCCAGTACTTC; CDR3 protein: CASSLWGSGETQYF
V gene: TRBV6-2/TRBV6-3; clone size: -; D gene: -; J gene: TRBJ2-7; CDR3 DNA: TGTGCCAGCCATCGGGACGTCAAGGGGGTAGAGCAGTACTTC; CDR3 protein: CASHRDVKGVEQYF
V gene: TRBV4-1; clone size: -; D gene: -; J gene: TRBJ2-3; CDR3 DNA: TGCGCCAGCAGCCAACCGCGGGATACGCAGTATTTT; CDR3 protein: CASSQPRDTQYF
V gene: TRBV5-4; clone size: few; D gene: TRBD2; J gene: TRBJ2-1; CDR3 DNA: TGTGCCAGCAGCCCCGGGACTAGCTTTCGGGACAATGAGCAGTTCTTC; CDR3 protein: CASSPGTSFRDNEQFF
V gene: TRBV25-1; clone size: many; D gene: TRBD1; J gene: TRBJ2-3; CDR3 DNA: TGTGCCAGCAGTGCACAGGGGGCCAGCACAGATACGCAGTATTTT; CDR3 protein: CASSAQGASTDTQYF
V gene: TRBV5-1; clone size: -; D gene: TRBD2; J gene: TRBJ2-1; CDR3 DNA: TGCGCCAGCAGCTTGGAAGGTAGCGGGGGGAGCTCCTACAATGAGCAGTTCTTC; CDR3 protein: CASSLEGSGGSSYNEQFF
V gene: TRBV12-3/TRBV12-4; clone size: -; D gene: TRBD1; J gene: TRBJ1-4; CDR3 DNA: TGTGCCAGCAGTACCTCACAGGGGGCGGCGGAAAAACTGTTTTTT; CDR3 protein: CASSTSQGAAEKLFF
V gene: TRBV4-1; clone size: many; D gene: -; J gene: TRBJ1-3; CDR3 DNA: TGCGCCAGCAGCCAAGGCCACGGAAACACCATATATTTT; CDR3 protein: CASSQGHGNTIYF
V gene: TRBV29-1; clone size: many; D gene: -; J gene: TRBJ2-7; CDR3 DNA: TGCAGCGTCCGGCGGACGGACGAGCAGTACTTC; CDR3 protein: CSVRRTDEQYF
V gene: TRBV30; clone size: -; D gene: -; J gene: TRBJ1-4; CDR3 DNA: TGTGCCTGGAGTCATGGAGCCTCTAATGAAAAACTGTTTTTT; CDR3 protein: CAWSHGASNEKLFF
V gene: TRBV10-3; clone size: few; D gene: -; J gene: TRBJ1-2; CDR3 DNA: TGTGCCATCAGTGACACGGACGGCTATGGCTACACCTTC; CDR3 protein: CAISDTDGYGYTF
V gene: TRBV15; clone size: many; D gene: TRBD2; J gene: TRBJ2-5; CDR3 DNA: TGTGCCACCAGCAGGGATCTAGCGGTCCAAGAGACCCAGTACTTC; CDR3 protein: CATSRDLAVQETQYF
V gene: TRBV29-1; clone size: -; D gene: -; J gene: TRBJ1-4; CDR3 DNA: TGCAGCGTTGACGGCGGGGCCCGTAATGAAAAACTGTTTTTT; CDR3 protein: CSVDGGARNEKLFF
V gene: TRBV5-1; clone size: few; D gene: -; J gene: TRBJ1-1; CDR3 DNA: TGCGCCAGCTTGGAACAGGTGAACACTGAAGCTTTCTTT; CDR3 protein: CASLEQVNTEAFF
V gene: TRBV30; clone size: few; D gene: TRBD1; J gene: TRBJ2-2; CDR3 DNA: TGTGCCTGGAGGGACCGGGACAGGAACACCGGGGAGCTGTTTTTT; CDR3 protein: CAWRDRDRNTGELFF